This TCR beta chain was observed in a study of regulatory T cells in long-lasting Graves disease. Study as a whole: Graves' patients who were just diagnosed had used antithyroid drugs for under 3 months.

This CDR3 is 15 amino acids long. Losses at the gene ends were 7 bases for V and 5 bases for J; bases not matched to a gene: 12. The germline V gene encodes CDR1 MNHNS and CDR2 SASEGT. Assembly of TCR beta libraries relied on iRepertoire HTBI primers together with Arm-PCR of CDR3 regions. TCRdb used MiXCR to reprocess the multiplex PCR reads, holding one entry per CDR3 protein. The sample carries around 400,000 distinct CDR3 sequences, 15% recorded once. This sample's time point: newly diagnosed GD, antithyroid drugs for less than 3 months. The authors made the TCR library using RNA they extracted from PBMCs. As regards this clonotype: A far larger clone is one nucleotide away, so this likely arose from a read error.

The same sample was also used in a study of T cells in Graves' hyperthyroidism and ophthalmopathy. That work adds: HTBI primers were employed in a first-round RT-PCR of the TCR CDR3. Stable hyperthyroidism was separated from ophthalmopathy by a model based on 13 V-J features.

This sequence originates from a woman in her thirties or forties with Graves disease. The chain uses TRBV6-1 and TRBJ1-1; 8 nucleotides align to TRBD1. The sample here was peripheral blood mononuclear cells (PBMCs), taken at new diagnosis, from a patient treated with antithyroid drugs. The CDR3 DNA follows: TGTGCCAGCAATTCTCAAGGACAGGGATTAACTGAAGCTTTCTTT. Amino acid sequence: CASNSQGQGLTEAFF.